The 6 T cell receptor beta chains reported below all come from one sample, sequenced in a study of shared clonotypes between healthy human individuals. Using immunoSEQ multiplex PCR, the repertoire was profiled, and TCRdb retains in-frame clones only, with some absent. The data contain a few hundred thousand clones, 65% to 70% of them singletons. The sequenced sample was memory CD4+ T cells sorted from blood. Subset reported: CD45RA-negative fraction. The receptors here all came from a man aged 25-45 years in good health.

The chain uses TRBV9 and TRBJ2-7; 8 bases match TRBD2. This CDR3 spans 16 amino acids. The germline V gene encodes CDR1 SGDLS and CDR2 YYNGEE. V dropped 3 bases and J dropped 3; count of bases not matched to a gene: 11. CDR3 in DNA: TGTGCCAGCAGCGCGGGGAGGGCGGGAGGCTTCTACGAGCAGTACTTC. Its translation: CASSAGRAGGFYEQYF.

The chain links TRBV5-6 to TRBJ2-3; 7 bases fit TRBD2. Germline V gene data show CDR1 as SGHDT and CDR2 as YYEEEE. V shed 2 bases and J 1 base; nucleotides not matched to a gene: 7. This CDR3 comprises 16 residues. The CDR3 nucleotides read TGTGCCAGCAGCTTAAGGGCGACTAGCCGCACAGATACGCAGTATTTT. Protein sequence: CASSLRATSRTDTQYF.

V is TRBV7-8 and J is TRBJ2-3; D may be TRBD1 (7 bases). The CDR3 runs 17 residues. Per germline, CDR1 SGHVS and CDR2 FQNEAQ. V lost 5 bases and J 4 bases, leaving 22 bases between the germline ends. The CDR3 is CASSPGWELRGADTQYF. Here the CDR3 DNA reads TGTGCCAGCAGCCCCGGATGGGAACTCAGGGGGGCAGATACGCAGTATTTT.

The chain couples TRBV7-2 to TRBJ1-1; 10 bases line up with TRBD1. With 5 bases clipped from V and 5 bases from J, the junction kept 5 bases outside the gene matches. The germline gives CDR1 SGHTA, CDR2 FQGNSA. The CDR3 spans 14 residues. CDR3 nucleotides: TGTGCCAGCAGCGCCGGGACAGGGGTGACTGAAGCTTTCTTT. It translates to CASSAGTGVTEAFF.

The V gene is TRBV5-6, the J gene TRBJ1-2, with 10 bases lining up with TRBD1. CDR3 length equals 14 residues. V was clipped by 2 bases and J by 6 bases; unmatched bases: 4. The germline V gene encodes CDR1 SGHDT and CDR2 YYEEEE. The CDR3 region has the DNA TGTGCCAGCAGCTTTACGGGACAGGGGAATGGCTACACCTTC. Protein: CASSFTGQGNGYTF.

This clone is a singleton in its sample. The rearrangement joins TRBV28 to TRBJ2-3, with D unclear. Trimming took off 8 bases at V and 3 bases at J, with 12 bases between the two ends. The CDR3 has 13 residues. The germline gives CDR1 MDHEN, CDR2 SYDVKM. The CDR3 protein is CASVTSGTDTQYF. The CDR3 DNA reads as TGTGCCAGCGTAACCTCTGGGACAGATACGCAGTATTTT.